These 22 T cell receptor beta chains share one sample of origin, sequenced in a study of cytomegalovirus exposure and HLA in healthy donors. The primer mix had 60 Vbeta and 13 Jbeta primers. Here immunoSEQ multiplex PCR was the method, and the copy in TCRdb shows in-frame clones only, minus some. This table has approximately 140,000 clones, approximately 78% appearing once. Sample: PBMCs. Source of these receptors: a man aged 18 to 29 in good health and CMV-seropositive.

The rearrangement uses TRBV5-6 and TRBJ1-4, with unresolved D. In germline, CDR1 is SGHDT, CDR2 YYEEEE. The length of the CDR3 is 14 residues. V was clipped by 0 bases and J by 3 bases, with 6 bases between them. Here the CDR3 reads CASSLGAANEKLFF. The CDR3, as DNA: TGTGCCAGCAGCTTGGGGGCAGCTAATGAAAAACTGTTTTTT.

The rearrangement uses TRBV9 and TRBJ1-2; 7 bases agree with TRBD1. This CDR3 has 15 amino acids. The V and J ends lost 2 bases and 8 bases, in that order; junction bases with no gene match: 12. In germline, CDR1 is SGDLS, CDR2 YYNGEE. CDR3 bases: TGTGCCAGCAGCGTCACAGGGGACACCATGATGGGCTACACCTTC. This codes for CASSVTGDTMMGYTF.

The chain is built from TRBV29-1 and TRBJ2-7, with a tentative D call TRBD1 (6 bases). Germline V gene lookup returns CDR1 SQVTM and CDR2 ANQGSEA. The CDR3 contains 12 residues. V shed 0 bases and J shed 8 bases, with 11 bases lying between them. The chain's CDR3 is CSVEDGQGQQYF. For the CDR3, the DNA is TGCAGCGTTGAAGATGGGCAGGGGCAGCAGTACTTC.

V and J are TRBV19 and TRBJ1-2, with 7 bases matching TRBD1. Germline V CDR1 and CDR2: LNHDA, SQIVND (reference sequence). The ends lost 6 bases at V and 8 bases at J; junction bases unmatched: 12. The CDR3 has 14 residues. This CDR3 reads CASRLRGGVEGYTF. For the CDR3, the DNA is TGTGCCAGTAGATTAAGAGGGGGCGTCGAGGGCTACACCTTC. Supplemented by reference TRBV19 and TRBJ1-2, the full variable domain reads DGGITQSPKYLFRKEGQNVTLSCEQNLNHDAMYWYRQDPGQGLRLIYYSQIVNDFQKGDIAEGYSVSREKKESFPLTVTSAQKNPTAFYLCASRLRGGVEGYTFGSGTRLTVV.

In this sample, this clone turned up once. This chain links TRBV27 with TRBJ2-7; the match to TRBD2 covers 9 bases. V was clipped by 5 bases and J by 6 bases; unmatched bases: 8. This CDR3 has 14 amino acids. Germline V gene data show CDR1 as MNHEY and CDR2 as SMNVEV (reference sequence). CDR3 residues: CASSPGSGSFEQYF. CDR3 coding DNA: TGTGCCAGCAGTCCAGGTAGCGGGAGCTTCGAGCAGTACTTC.

This rearrangement joins TRBV6-5 to TRBJ2-7, with D possibly TRBD2 on 6 matching bases. The V end lost 0 bases, the J end lost 3 bases, and 12 bases lay between the germline ends. Germline lookup yields CDR1 MNHEY and CDR2 SVGAGI. CDR3 length: 15 residues. The CDR3 loop is CASSYSGTEGYEQYF. The CDR3 bases are TGTGCCAGCAGTTACTCCGGGACGGAGGGCTACGAGCAGTACTTC.

The chain links TRBV27 to TRBJ1-2; 10 bases line up with TRBD1. Germline values: CDR1 MNHEY, CDR2 SMNVEV (reference sequence). The CDR3 loop spans 15 amino acids. The junction had 2 bases not matched to a gene; V was cut back by 0 bases and J by 4 bases. CDR3 sequence (DNA): TGTGCCAGCAGTTTATCGGGACAGGGGCCCTATGGCTACACCTTC. Translating gives CASSLSGQGPYGYTF.

This clone was seen a handful of times. This chain uses TRBV6-5 with TRBJ1-4, with a tentative D call TRBD1 (5 bases). This CDR3 has 14 amino acids. The germline V and J ends were trimmed by 5 bases and 5 bases, with 12 bases remaining between them. Germline CDR1 reads MNHEY; CDR2 reads SVGAGI. The CDR3 loop is CASSQQVLNEKLFF. The CDR3 bases are TGTGCCAGCAGTCAACAGGTTCTCAATGAAAAACTGTTTTTT.

The J gene is TRBJ2-5, the V gene TRBV9, with 9 bases fitting TRBD2. CDR1 is SGDLS, CDR2 YYNGEE, per germline. Germline trimming cut 0 bases from V and 5 bases from J; bases unmatched to any gene: 14. The CDR3 length is 18 residues. The CDR3 region is CASSVAPEVAGVGETQYF. In DNA, the CDR3 is TGTGCCAGCAGCGTAGCCCCAGAGGTAGCGGGAGTCGGGGAGACCCAGTACTTC.

This sequence joins TRBV5-1 and TRBJ2-3; TRBD2 is a possible D gene (6 bases). Germline CDR1 SGHRS, CDR2 YFSETQ. CDR3 length: 13 amino acids. Trimming stripped 5 bases from V and 6 bases from J, with 13 bases between. This chain's CDR3 is CASSSWRDDTQYF. CDR3 nucleotides: TGCGCCAGCAGTTCCTGGAGGGACGATACGCAGTATTTT.

V usage is TRBV5-1 and J usage is TRBJ2-2; TRBD2 matches 9 bases. Trimming removed 3 bases from V and 3 bases from J; junction bases left unmatched: 3. CDR3 size: 15 residues. The germline gives CDR1 SGHRS, CDR2 YFSETQ. CDR3 in amino acids: CASSWGLADTGELFF. CDR3 DNA: TGCGCCAGCAGCTGGGGACTAGCAGACACCGGGGAGCTGTTTTTT. The variable domain in full, completed from reference TRBV5-1 and TRBJ2-2, reads KAGVTQTPRYLIKTRGQQVTLSCSPISGHRSVSWYQQTPGQGLQFLFEYFSETQRNKGNFPGRFSGRQFSNSRSEMNVSTLELGDSALYLCASSWGLADTGELFFGEGSRLTVL.

This sequence joins TRBV29-1 and TRBJ1-2; weak D call: TRBD1 (5 bases). This CDR3 is 14 amino acids long. V lost 0 bases and J 4 bases, leaving 12 bases between the germline ends. The germline gives CDR1 SQVTM, CDR2 ANQGSEA. CDR3 region: CSVEDRGQGYGYTF. The CDR3 coding sequence is TGCAGCGTTGAAGATCGAGGCCAGGGCTATGGCTACACCTTC. Combining the CDR3 with reference TRBV29-1 and TRBJ1-2 gives the whole variable domain SAVISQKPSRDICQRGTSLTIQCQVDSQVTMMFWYRQQPGQSLTLIATANQGSEATYESGFVIDKFPISRPNLTFSTLTVSNMSPEDSSIYLCSVEDRGQGYGYTFGSGTRLTVV.

The rearrangement joins TRBV9 to TRBJ2-6; no firm D call. Germline values: CDR1 SGDLS, CDR2 YYNGEE. V was pared by 1 base and J by 4 bases, with 18 bases between. This CDR3 is 18 amino acids long. CDR3 DNA sequence: TGTGCCAGCAGCGTATCGGGTAGCTTGGGTGTCGGGGCCAACGTCCTGACTTTC. It yields the protein CASSVSGSLGVGANVLTF.

The CDR3, as DNA: TGTGCCAGCAGTTTACAGGGGGCCGGTGAAAAACTGTTTTTT. It yields the protein CASSLQGAGEKLFF. The chain recombines TRBV6-5 with TRBJ1-4; TRBD1 aligns across 9 bases. V shed 4 bases and J 7 bases; nucleotides not matched to a gene: 4. Germline CDR1 is MNHEY and CDR2 is SVGAGI. This CDR3 comprises 14 residues.

The chain is built from TRBV9 and TRBJ2-7, with D tentatively TRBD2 (6 bases). CDR3 length: 15 residues. Germline-derived CDR1 and CDR2 are SGDLS and YYNGEE. The V end was cut by 4 bases, the J end by 3 bases, with 17 bases between. The CDR3 loop reads CASSSQEGLGYEQYF. CDR3 DNA: TGTGCCAGCAGCTCCCAGGAGGGGCTAGGCTACGAGCAGTACTTC.

Concerning this clone: One end of the junction fails to match germline, which may point to a read error. The V and J genes are TRBV10-1 and TRBJ1-1, with TRBD1 matching over 7 bases. Germline V gene data show CDR1 as WNHNN and CDR2 as SYGVQD (reference sequence). This CDR3 has 15 amino acids. The chain's CDR3 is CASSSNRGPGTESFF. The CDR3 bases are TGCGCCAGCAGTTCAAACAGGGGTCCCGGGACTGAATCTTTCTTT.

The chain combines TRBV19 with TRBJ2-6; 10 nucleotides align to TRBD1. CDR3 length equals 16 residues. The ends lost 10 bases at V and 0 bases at J; junction bases unmatched: 6. Germline V gene lookup returns CDR1 LNHDA and CDR2 SQIVND (reference sequence). In nucleotides, the CDR3 is TGTGCCACTTCGACAGGGGGCAACTCTGGGGCCAACGTCCTGACTTTC. The encoded protein is CATSTGGNSGANVLTF. The full variable domain, with the rest looked up from reference TRBV19 and TRBJ2-6, is DGGITQSPKYLFRKEGQNVTLSCEQNLNHDAMYWYRQDPGQGLRLIYYSQIVNDFQKGDIAEGYSVSREKKESFPLTVTSAQKNPTAFYLCATSTGGNSGANVLTFGAGSRLTVL.

This sequence joins TRBV28 and TRBJ1-1, with D possibly TRBD1 on 5 matching bases. The V end lost 10 bases, the J end lost 1 base, and 13 bases lay between the germline ends. CDR1 MDHEN and CDR2 SYDVKM come from the germline V gene. The CDR3 sequence is 13 residues long. CDR3 loop: CAIGGGPNTEAFF. The DNA of the CDR3 is TGTGCCATTGGGGGAGGGCCGAACACTGAAGCTTTCTTT.

The count of this clone is one. This chain joins TRBV29-1 and TRBJ2-7; 10 positions agree with TRBD2. CDR1 and CDR2 (germline): SQVTM, ANQGSEA. The CDR3 consists of 13 residues. J lost 3 bases, V lost 7 bases, and 6 bases had no gene match. The CDR3 region has the DNA TGCAGCGCTCTAGCGGGAGAGAGCTACGAGCAGTACTTC. Its translation is CSALAGESYEQYF.

The CDR3 loop reads CASSVPGQGALNYGYTF. The CDR3 bases are TGTGCCAGCAGTGTGCCGGGACAGGGGGCGCTTAACTATGGCTACACCTTC. The chain employs TRBV6-1 and TRBJ1-2; 12 nucleotides agree with TRBD1. CDR3 size: 17 residues. Trimming took 4 bases from V and 1 from J; bases not matched to a gene: 7. Germline values: CDR1 MNHNS, CDR2 SASEGT.

The chain joins TRBV2 to TRBJ1-5, with 8 bases aligning to TRBD1. The germline V gene has CDR1 SNHLY and CDR2 FYNNEI. This CDR3 is built from 13 residues. J gave up 7 bases and V 6 bases, and 5 bases lay outside the gene matches. The chain's CDR3 is CASSPDRDQPQHF. The DNA of the CDR3 is TGTGCCAGCAGCCCGGACAGGGACCAGCCCCAGCATTTT.

The chain has TRBV27 and TRBJ2-7, with 7 bases fitting TRBD2. Unmatched junction bases numbered 5, after V lost 0 bases and J lost 3 bases. CDR3 length equals 15 residues. Germline V lookup: CDR1 MNHEY, CDR2 SMNVEV (reference sequence). The CDR3 protein is CASSLSAGVLYEQYF. Written as DNA, the CDR3 is TGTGCCAGCAGTTTATCGGCGGGAGTCCTCTACGAGCAGTACTTC.